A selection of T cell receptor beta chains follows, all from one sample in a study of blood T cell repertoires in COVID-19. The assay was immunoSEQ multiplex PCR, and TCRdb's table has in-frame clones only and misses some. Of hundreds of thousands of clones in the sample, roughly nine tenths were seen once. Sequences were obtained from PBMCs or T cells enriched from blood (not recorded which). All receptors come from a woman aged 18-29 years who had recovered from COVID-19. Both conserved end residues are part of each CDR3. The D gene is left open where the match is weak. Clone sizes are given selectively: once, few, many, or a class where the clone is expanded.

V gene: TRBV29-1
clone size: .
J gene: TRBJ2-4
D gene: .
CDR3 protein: CSVAGENIQYF
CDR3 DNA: TGCAGCGTTGCGGGAGAGAACATTCAGTACTTC

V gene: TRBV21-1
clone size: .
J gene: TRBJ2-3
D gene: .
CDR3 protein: CASSRPTVTITDTQYF
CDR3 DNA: TGTGCCAGCAGCAGACCTACGGTTACTATCACAGATACGCAGTATTTT

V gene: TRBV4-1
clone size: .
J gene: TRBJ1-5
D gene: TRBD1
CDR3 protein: CASSPGGGSNQPQHF
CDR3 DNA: TGCGCCAGCAGTCCAGGGGGCGGGAGCAATCAGCCCCAGCATTTT

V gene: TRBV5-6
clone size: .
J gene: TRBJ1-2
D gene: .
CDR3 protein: CASSPGGNFGYTF
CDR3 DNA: TGTGCCAGCAGCCCGGGGGGGAATTTTGGCTACACCTTC

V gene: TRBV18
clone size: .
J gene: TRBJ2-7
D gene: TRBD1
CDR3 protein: CASSPGQGDEQYF
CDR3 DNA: TGTGCCAGCTCACCAGGGCAGGGGGACGAGCAGTACTTC

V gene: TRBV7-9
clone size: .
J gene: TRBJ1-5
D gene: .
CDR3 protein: CASSRGESNQPQHF
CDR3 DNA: TGTGCCAGCAGCAGGGGGGAGTCCAATCAGCCCCAGCATTTT

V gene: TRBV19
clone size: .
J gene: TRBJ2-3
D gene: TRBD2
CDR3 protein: CASRDWGLAGDTDTQYF
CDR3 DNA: TGTGCCAGTAGAGATTGGGGACTAGCGGGGGACACAGATACGCAGTATTTT

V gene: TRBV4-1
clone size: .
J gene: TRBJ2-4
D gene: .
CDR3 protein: CASSQDGSGRAKNIQYF
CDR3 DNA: TGCGCCAGCAGCCAAGATGGCTCAGGAAGGGCCAAAAACATTCAGTACTTC

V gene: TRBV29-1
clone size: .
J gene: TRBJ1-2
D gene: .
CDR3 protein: CSVDRGYGYTF
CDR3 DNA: TGCAGCGTTGATCGAGGCTATGGCTACACCTTC

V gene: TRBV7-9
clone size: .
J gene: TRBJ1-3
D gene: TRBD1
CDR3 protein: CASSLAHGTGVPIYF
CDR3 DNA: TGTGCCAGCAGCTTAGCGCACGGGACAGGGGTCCCCATATATTTT

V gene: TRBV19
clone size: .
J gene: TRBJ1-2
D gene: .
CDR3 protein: CASSTGTYGYTF
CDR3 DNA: TGTGCCAGTAGTACGGGGACTTATGGCTACACCTTC

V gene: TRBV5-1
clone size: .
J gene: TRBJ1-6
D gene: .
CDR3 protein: CASSPEATYNSPLHF
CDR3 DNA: TGCGCCAGCAGCCCGGAGGCAACCTATAATTCACCCCTCCACTTT

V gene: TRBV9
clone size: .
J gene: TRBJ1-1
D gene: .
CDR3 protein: CASSGSGAAEAFF
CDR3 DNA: TGTGCCAGCAGCGGTTCAGGGGCGGCTGAAGCTTTCTTT

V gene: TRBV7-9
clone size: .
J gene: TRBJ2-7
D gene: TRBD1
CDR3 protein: CASSRGTGKYEQYF
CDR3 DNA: TGTGCCAGCAGCCGAGGGACAGGCAAGTACGAGCAGTACTTC

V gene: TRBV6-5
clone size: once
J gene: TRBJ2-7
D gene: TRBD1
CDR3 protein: CASSLTGISYEQYF
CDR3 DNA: TGTGCCAGCAGCCTGACAGGGATATCCTACGAGCAGTACTTC

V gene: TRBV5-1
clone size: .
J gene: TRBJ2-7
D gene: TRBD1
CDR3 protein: CASSLAFGTGGSEQYF
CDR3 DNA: TGCGCCAGCAGCTTGGCTTTCGGGACAGGGGGCTCCGAGCAGTACTTC

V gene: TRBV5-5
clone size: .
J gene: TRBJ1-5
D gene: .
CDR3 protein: CASTVDTFSNQPQHF
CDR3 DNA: TGTGCCAGCACCGTGGACACCTTTAGCAATCAGCCCCAGCATTTT

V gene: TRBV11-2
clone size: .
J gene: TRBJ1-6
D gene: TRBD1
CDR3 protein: CASSLEGQGRSPLHF
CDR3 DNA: TGTGCCAGCAGCCTAGAGGGACAGGGGAGGTCACCCCTCCACTTT

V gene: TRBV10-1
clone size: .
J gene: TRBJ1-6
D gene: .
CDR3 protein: CASSESGRNSPLHF
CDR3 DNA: TGCGCCAGCAGTGAGTCTGGCAGAAACTCACCCCTCCACTTT

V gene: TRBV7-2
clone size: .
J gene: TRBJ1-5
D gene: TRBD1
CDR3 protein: CASSRDRVGQPQHF
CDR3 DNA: TGTGCCAGCAGCCGGGACAGGGTGGGTCAGCCCCAGCATTTT

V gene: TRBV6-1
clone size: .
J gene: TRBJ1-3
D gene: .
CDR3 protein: CASSEVGAGAYSGNTIYF
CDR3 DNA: TGTGCCAGCAGTGAAGTAGGTGCAGGGGCCTACTCTGGAAACACCATATATTTT

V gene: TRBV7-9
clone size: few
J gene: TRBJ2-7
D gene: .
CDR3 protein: CASIRSPGGDPREQYF
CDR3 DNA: TGTGCCAGCATCCGATCCCCAGGAGGGGACCCTAGAGAGCAGTACTTC

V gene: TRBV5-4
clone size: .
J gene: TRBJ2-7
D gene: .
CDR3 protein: CASSYSGANEQYF
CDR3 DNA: TGTGCCAGCAGTTATTCAGGGGCCAACGAGCAGTACTTC

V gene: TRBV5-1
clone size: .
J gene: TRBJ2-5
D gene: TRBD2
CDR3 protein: CASSFPSGGPLVVETQYF
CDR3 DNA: TGCGCCAGCAGCTTCCCTAGCGGGGGGCCTCTGGTCGTGGAGACCCAGTACTTC

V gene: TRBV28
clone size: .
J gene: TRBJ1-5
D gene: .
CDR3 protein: CASNGINSNQPQHF
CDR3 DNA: TGTGCCAGCAACGGGATTAATAGCAATCAGCCCCAGCATTTT

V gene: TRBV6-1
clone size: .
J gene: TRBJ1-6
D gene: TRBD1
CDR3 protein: CASSDPGQGISPLHF
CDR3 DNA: TGTGCCAGCAGTGACCCGGGACAGGGAATTTCACCCCTCCACTTT

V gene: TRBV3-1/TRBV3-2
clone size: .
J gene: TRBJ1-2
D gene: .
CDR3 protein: CASSAKIRGGYGYTF
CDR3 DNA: TGTGCCAGCAGCGCCAAGATAAGGGGTGGCTATGGCTACACCTTC

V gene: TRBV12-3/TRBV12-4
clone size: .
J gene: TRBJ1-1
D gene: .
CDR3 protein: CASSDRRPFF
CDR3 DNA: TGTGCCAGCAGCGACAGGAGGCCTTTCTTT

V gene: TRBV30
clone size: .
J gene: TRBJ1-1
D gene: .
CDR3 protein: CAWSVERTEAFF
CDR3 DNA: TGTGCCTGGAGTGTGGAGAGGACTGAAGCTTTCTTT

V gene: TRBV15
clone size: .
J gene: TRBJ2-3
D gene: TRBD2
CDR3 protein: CATSRVPFSGGAVDTQYF
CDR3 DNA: TGTGCCACCAGCAGAGTGCCCTTTAGCGGGGGGGCGGTAGATACGCAGTATTTT

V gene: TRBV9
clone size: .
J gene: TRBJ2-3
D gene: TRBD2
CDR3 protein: CASSAHLRTSGGAGDTQYF
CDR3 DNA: TGTGCCAGCAGCGCCCATCTCCGGACTAGCGGGGGGGCGGGAGATACGCAGTATTTT

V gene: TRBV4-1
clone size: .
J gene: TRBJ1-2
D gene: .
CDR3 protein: CASSQEGMDSYGYTF
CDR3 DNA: TGCGCCAGCAGCCAAGAGGGCATGGACAGTTATGGCTACACCTTC

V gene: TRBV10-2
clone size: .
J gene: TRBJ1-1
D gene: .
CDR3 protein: CASSELSRDTEAFF
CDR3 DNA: TGCGCCAGCAGTGAGTTAAGCAGGGACACTGAAGCTTTCTTT

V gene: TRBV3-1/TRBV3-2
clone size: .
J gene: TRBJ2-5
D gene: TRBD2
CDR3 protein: CASSQDRLAGLETQYF
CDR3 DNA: TGTGCCAGCAGCCAAGATAGGCTAGCGGGGCTAGAGACCCAGTACTTC

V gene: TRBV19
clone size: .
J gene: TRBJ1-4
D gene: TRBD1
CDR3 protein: CASSTGGLVNEKLFF
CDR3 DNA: TGTGCCAGTTCGACAGGGGGCTTAGTTAATGAAAAACTGTTTTTT

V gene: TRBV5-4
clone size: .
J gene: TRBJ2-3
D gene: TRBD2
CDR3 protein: CASSQTSGGRGDTQYF
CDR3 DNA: TGTGCCAGCAGCCAAACTAGCGGGGGGAGGGGAGATACGCAGTATTTT

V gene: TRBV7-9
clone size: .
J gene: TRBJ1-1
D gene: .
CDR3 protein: CASSPLAGFSEAFF
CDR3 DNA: TGTGCCAGCAGTCCGTTGGCGGGGTTTTCGGAAGCTTTCTTT

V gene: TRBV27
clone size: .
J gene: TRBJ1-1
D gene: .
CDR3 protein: CASTAGGLPREAFF
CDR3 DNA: TGTGCCAGCACCGCCGGGGGACTCCCTAGGGAAGCTTTCTTT

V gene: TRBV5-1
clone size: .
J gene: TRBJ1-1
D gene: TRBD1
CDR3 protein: CASSFGDRVVDTEAFF
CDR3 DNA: TGCGCCAGCAGCTTCGGGGACAGGGTTGTGGACACTGAAGCTTTCTTT

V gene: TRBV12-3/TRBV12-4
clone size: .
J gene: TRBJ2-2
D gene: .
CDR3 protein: CASRTDTRELFF
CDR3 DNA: TGTGCCAGCAGAACTGACACCCGGGAGCTGTTTTTT

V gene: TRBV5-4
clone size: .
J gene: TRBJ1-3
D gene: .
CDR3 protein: CASSLGYRGNTIYF
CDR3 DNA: TGTGCCAGCAGCTTGGGTTACAGGGGAAACACCATATATTTT

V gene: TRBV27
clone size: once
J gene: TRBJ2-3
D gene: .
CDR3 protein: CASTNYGSTDTQYF
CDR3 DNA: TGTGCCAGCACCAACTATGGGAGCACAGATACGCAGTATTTT

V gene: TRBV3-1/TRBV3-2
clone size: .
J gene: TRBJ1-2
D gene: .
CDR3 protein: CASSQATGKNYGYTF
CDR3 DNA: TGTGCCAGCAGCCAGGCGACAGGAAAAAACTATGGCTACACCTTC

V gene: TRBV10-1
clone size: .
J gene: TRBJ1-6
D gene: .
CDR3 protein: CASTSLGTGGIFDSPLHF
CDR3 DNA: TGCGCCAGCACCAGTTTGGGGACTGGGGGGATTTTCGATTCACCCCTCCACTTT

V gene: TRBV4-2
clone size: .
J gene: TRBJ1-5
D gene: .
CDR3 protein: CASSQRTQNQPQHF
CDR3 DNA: TGTGCCAGCAGCCAACGTACACAGAATCAGCCCCAGCATTTT

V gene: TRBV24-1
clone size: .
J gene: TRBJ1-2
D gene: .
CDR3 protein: CATSEHDRDGYTF
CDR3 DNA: TGTGCCACCAGTGAACATGATCGTGATGGCTACACCTTC

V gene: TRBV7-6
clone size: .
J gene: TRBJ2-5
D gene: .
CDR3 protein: CASSEGSGVETQYF
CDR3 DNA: TGTGCCAGCAGCGAAGGGTCAGGGGTCGAGACCCAGTACTTC

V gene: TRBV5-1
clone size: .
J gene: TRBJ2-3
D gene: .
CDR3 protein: CASSPAGSASFVDTQYF
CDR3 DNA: TGCGCCAGCAGCCCGGCTGGGAGCGCGTCATTTGTAGATACGCAGTATTTT

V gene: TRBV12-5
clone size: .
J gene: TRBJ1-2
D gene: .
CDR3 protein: CASGLGGPYGYTF
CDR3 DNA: TGTGCTAGTGGTTTGGGCGGCCCCTATGGCTACACCTTC

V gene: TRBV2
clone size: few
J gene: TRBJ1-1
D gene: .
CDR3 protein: CASSEVTNGLVNTEAFF
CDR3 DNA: TGTGCCAGCAGTGAAGTTACAAACGGACTGGTGAACACTGAAGCTTTCTTT